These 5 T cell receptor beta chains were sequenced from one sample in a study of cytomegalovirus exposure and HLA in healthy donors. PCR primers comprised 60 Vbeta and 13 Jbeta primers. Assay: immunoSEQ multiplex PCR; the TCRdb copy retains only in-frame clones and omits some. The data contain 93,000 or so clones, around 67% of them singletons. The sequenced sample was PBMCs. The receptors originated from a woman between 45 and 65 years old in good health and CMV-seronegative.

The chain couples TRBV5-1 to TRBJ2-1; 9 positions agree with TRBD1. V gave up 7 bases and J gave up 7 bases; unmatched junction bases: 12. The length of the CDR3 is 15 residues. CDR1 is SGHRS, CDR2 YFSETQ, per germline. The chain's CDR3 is CASGTGTGLWNEQFF. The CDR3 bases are TGCGCCAGCGGAACCGGGACAGGGTTGTGGAATGAGCAGTTCTTC. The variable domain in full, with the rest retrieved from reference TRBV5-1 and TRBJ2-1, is KAGVTQTPRYLIKTRGQQVTLSCSPISGHRSVSWYQQTPGQGLQFLFEYFSETQRNKGNFPGRFSGRQFSNSRSEMNVSTLELGDSALYLCASGTGTGLWNEQFFGPGTRLTVL.

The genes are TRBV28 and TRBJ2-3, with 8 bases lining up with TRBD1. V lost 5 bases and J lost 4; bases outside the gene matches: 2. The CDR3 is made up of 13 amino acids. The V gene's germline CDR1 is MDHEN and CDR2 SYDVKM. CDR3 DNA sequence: TGTGCCAGCAGTAGGACAGGGCCAGATACGCAGTATTTT. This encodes CASSRTGPDTQYF.

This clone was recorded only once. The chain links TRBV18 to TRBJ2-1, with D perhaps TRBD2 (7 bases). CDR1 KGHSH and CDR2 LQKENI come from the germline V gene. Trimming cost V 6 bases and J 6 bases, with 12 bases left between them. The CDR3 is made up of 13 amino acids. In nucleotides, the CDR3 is TGTGCCAGCTCCGGGGGGCAGACCAATGAGCAGTTCTTC. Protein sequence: CASSGGQTNEQFF.

CDR3 protein: CAISRDRETKYF. The CDR3 DNA follows: TGTGCCATCAGTAGGGACAGGGAAACGAAGTACTTC. The chain uses TRBV10-3 and TRBJ2-7, with 9 nucleotides matching TRBD1. The CDR3 length is 12 residues. Germline V lookup: CDR1 ENHRY, CDR2 SYGVKD. V trimming: 5 bases; J trimming: 11 bases; junction bases outside the gene matches: 7.

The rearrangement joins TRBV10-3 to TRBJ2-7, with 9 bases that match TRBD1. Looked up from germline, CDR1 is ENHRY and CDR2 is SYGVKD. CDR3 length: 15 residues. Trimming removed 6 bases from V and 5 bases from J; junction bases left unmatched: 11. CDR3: CAIRGQGVNPDEQYF. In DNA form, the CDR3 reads TGTGCCATCAGGGGACAGGGTGTAAATCCCGACGAGCAGTACTTC.